This T cell receptor beta chain was captured in a study of immune cell composition in non-small cell lung cancer. CDR1 is MDHEN, CDR2 SYDVKM, per germline. V dropped 6 bases and J dropped 1; count of bases not matched to a gene: 4. This CDR3 contains 15 residues. Normal lung was sampled as far from the tumour as possible, at least 3 cm. Clones were read by immunoSEQ multiplex PCR, and TCRdb kept only the in-frame ones, dropping some. The data show around 6,100 clones, over 55% seen once. The rearrangement links TRBV28 to TRBJ1-5; 9 positions agree with TRBD1. This clonotype originated in a human donor with non-small cell lung cancer. The source material was non-adjacent lung tissue. The CDR3 DNA follows: TGTGCCAGCAGCTCGACAGGGGGAAGCAATCAGCCCCAGCATTTT. It yields the protein CASSSTGGSNQPQHF.